A single sample gave rise to the 24 T cell receptor beta chains below, sequenced in a study of a mutant IDH1 vaccine in newly diagnosed glioma. Profiled with immunoSEQ multiplex PCR; TCRdb holds only in-frame clones, not every one. This repertoire shows 75,000 to 85,000 clones, around nine tenths found once; its top ten account for more than 0.5%. These receptors are not linked to any known antigen. Stated time point: week 5, during vaccination. Alongside topical imiquimod, each dose of vaccine comprised 300 ug of mutant IDH1 20-mer peptide. The material sequenced was PBMCs, taken from a glioma patient whose treatment included an IDH1 peptide vaccine. The receptors were gathered from a woman between 45 and 65 years old with glioma.

A few counts support this clone. This chain uses TRBV28 with TRBJ2-5, with D perhaps assigned TRBD1 or TRBD2 (6 bases each). This CDR3 region has 17 residues. Germline V gene sequence: CDR1 MDHEN, CDR2 SYDVKM. Trimming cost V 3 bases and J 3 bases, with 20 bases left between them. CDR3 loop: CASSFLYGSGGKETQYF. The CDR3 nucleotides read TGTGCCAGCAGTTTTCTGTACGGGAGTGGGGGCAAAGAGACCCAGTACTTC.

V is TRBV5-5 and J is TRBJ2-2, with D perhaps matching TRBD1 or TRBD2 (5 bases each). CDR3 length equals 18 residues. CDR1 SGHKS and CDR2 YYEKEE come from the germline V gene (reference sequence). The V end lost 4 bases, the J end lost 5 bases, and 24 bases lay between the germline ends. For the CDR3, the DNA is TGTGCCAGCAGCGACCCACTAGGCACGGGGCGATTGACCGGGGAGCTGTTTTTT. It specifies CASSDPLGTGRLTGELFF.

The chain joins TRBV5-1 to TRBJ1-1; tentatively, D is TRBD1 (5 bases). The CDR3 totals 18 residues. Deletions cut 4 bases from V and 0 bases from J, with 22 bases between. Germline CDR1 is SGHRS and CDR2 is YFSETQ. CDR3 nucleotide sequence: TGCGCCAGCAGCCCCTTCATTGCAGGAGGGGCCATGAACACTGAAGCTTTCTTT. It translates to CASSPFIAGGAMNTEAFF.

The rearrangement links TRBV28 to TRBJ2-1; D unclear. Germline CDR1 reads MDHEN; CDR2 reads SYDVKM. The V gene lost 3 bases and the J gene lost 7 bases, with 4 bases spanning the gap. The CDR3 covers 11 residues. The chain's CDR3 is CASSLFNEQFF. In nucleotides, the CDR3 is TGTGCCAGCAGTTTGTTTAATGAGCAGTTCTTC.

V usage is TRBV7-9 and J usage is TRBJ1-2; D call uncertain. The CDR3 covers 13 residues. Germline CDR1 reads SEHNR; CDR2 reads FQNEAQ (reference sequence). Trimming took off 4 bases at V and 4 bases at J, with 10 bases between the two ends. CDR3 in DNA: TGTGCCAGCAGCTCCACCAGAGTCTATGGCTACACCTTC. This encodes CASSSTRVYGYTF.

The chain recombines TRBV29-1 with TRBJ2-1, with D perhaps TRBD1 or TRBD2 (5 bases each). Germline V gives CDR1 SQVTM, CDR2 ANQGSEA. There are 15 residues in the CDR3. V shed 4 bases and J shed 8 bases, with 21 bases lying between them. The CDR3 loop is CSVAGTHGQVYEQFF. The CDR3 DNA reads as TGCAGCGTTGCCGGGACCCATGGTCAGGTCTATGAGCAGTTCTTC.

The chain combines TRBV9 with TRBJ2-3, with D perhaps TRBD1 (5 bases). CDR3 length: 17 residues. Trimming took 0 bases from V and 1 from J, leaving 15 bases between them. Per germline, CDR1 SGDLS and CDR2 YYNGEE. DNA for the CDR3: TGTGCCAGCAGCGTAGAAGGACACCCCAAGGGCACAGATACGCAGTATTTT. It translates to CASSVEGHPKGTDTQYF.

The gene calls are TRBV6-6 and TRBJ1-1; D gene unclear. Trimming left V 6 bases short and J 1 base short, with 9 bases between. Per the germline V gene, CDR1 is MNHNY and CDR2 is SVGAGI (reference sequence). This CDR3 is built from 13 residues. This CDR3 reads CASSFFGNTEAFF. DNA for the CDR3: TGTGCCAGCAGCTTCTTTGGGAACACTGAAGCTTTCTTT.

The V and J genes are TRBV28 and TRBJ1-2; possibly TRBD1 for D (5 bases). This CDR3 contains 15 residues. Germline-derived CDR1 and CDR2 are MDHEN and SYDVKM. Trimming took off 4 bases at V and 3 bases at J, with 15 bases between the two ends. CDR3 amino acids: CASSSYGTGDYGYTF. In DNA form, the CDR3 reads TGTGCCAGCAGTTCCTACGGGACGGGGGACTATGGCTACACCTTC.

This chain uses TRBV10-1 with TRBJ2-7; possibly TRBD1 or TRBD2 for D (5 bases each). The CDR3 consists of 13 residues. The V end lost 3 bases, the J end lost 10 bases, and 16 bases lay between the germline ends. From germline, CDR1 is WNHNN and CDR2 SYGVQD (reference sequence). The CDR3 DNA reads as TGCGCCAGCAGTGAACCCGGGGCCGGCGTTCAGTACTTC. This sequence encodes CASSEPGAGVQYF.

The chain links TRBV6-1 to TRBJ2-5, with 8 bases aligning to TRBD2. The CDR3 has 14 residues. Trimming removed 11 bases from V and 7 bases from J; junction bases left unmatched: 15. Germline CDR1 and CDR2: MNHNS and SASEGT. The CDR3 spells CAGTPGGPFGTQYF. CDR3 coding DNA: TGTGCCGGAACTCCGGGAGGGCCTTTTGGGACCCAGTACTTC.

V usage is TRBV30 and J usage is TRBJ1-4; D gene uncertain. Germline V gene lookup returns CDR1 GTSNPN and CDR2 SVGIG (reference sequence). The CDR3 is made up of 14 amino acids. V lost 0 bases, J lost 4 bases, and 9 bases lay in between. CDR3 bases: TGTGCCTGGAGTGTAGGATGGCTTAATGAAAAACTGTTTTTT. Amino acids: CAWSVGWLNEKLFF.

This clone was seen once. This chain joins TRBV5-1 and TRBJ2-3, with a weak D call TRBD2 (5 bases). This CDR3 has 16 amino acids. Germline CDR1 reads SGHRS; CDR2 reads YFSETQ. V was clipped by 0 bases and J by 6 bases, with 17 bases between them. The DNA for the CDR3 is TGCGCCAGCAGCTTGGTGGAGCGGCAGCCCTCCGATACGCAGTATTTT. This translates into CASSLVERQPSDTQYF.

The chain couples TRBV18 to TRBJ2-5, with TRBD1 matching over 9 bases. Germline CDR1 and CDR2: KGHSH and LQKENI. V gave up 3 bases and J gave up 4 bases; unmatched junction bases: 3. The CDR3 consists of 14 residues. The CDR3 reads CASSPGQGVETQYF. The CDR3 DNA sequence: TGTGCCAGCTCACCGGGACAGGGAGTAGAGACCCAGTACTTC.

The chain is built from TRBV5-4 and TRBJ2-5; the D gene could be TRBD1 or TRBD2 (5 bases each). Germline V lookup: CDR1 SGHNT, CDR2 YYREEE (reference sequence). V lost 3 bases to trimming and J lost 11 bases, with 20 bases between them. The CDR3 loop spans 14 amino acids. Here the CDR3 DNA reads TGTGCCAGCAGCTCGGGGACGGGCCCGGCGGAGCAGTACTTC. Residues: CASSSGTGPAEQYF.

The chain employs TRBV4-1 and TRBJ2-1; 7 bases are shared with TRBD2. V trimming: 4 bases; J trimming: 5 bases; junction bases outside the gene matches: 5. The CDR3 consists of 14 residues. Germline V lookup: CDR1 MGHRA, CDR2 YSYEKL. CDR3 amino acids: CASSPGLLNNEQFF. The CDR3 nucleotides are TGCGCCAGCAGCCCGGGACTACTCAACAATGAGCAGTTCTTC.

This rearrangement joins TRBV28 to TRBJ1-1; no clear D. V lost 1 base and J lost 3, with 12 bases in between. Per the germline V gene, CDR1 is MDHEN and CDR2 is SYDVKM. This CDR3 comprises 15 residues. This chain's CDR3 is CASSLLRGGDTEAFF. The CDR3, as DNA: TGTGCCAGCAGTTTATTACGGGGAGGTGACACTGAAGCTTTCTTT.

This chain uses TRBV5-1 with TRBJ2-2, with unresolved D. The V end lost 4 bases, the J end lost 2 bases, and 12 bases lay between the germline ends. The CDR3 is 15 amino acids. Per the germline V gene, CDR1 is SGHRS and CDR2 is YFSETQ. The CDR3, as DNA: TGCGCCAGCAGCGTGGGGAATCTAAACACCGGGGAGCTGTTTTTT. Its protein product is CASSVGNLNTGELFF.

The rearrangement joins TRBV5-6 to TRBJ1-2, with 9 positions matching TRBD1. After removal of 0 bases from V and 0 bases from J, the junction contained 3 bases not matched to a gene. Germline CDR1 and CDR2: SGHDT and YYEEEE. This CDR3 region has 16 residues. CDR3 amino acids: CASSLGTGVSNYGYTF. The CDR3 DNA reads as TGTGCCAGCAGCTTGGGGACAGGGGTTTCTAACTATGGCTACACCTTC.

The chain employs TRBV27 and TRBJ2-3; 12 bases are a match to TRBD1. The CDR3 covers 15 residues. Germline-derived CDR1 and CDR2 are MNHEY and SMNVEV (reference sequence). With 2 bases clipped from V and 6 bases from J, the junction kept 3 bases outside the gene matches. CDR3 loop: CASSLRDRGRDTQYF. In DNA form, the CDR3 reads TGTGCCAGCAGTTTAAGGGACAGGGGGCGGGATACGCAGTATTTT.

The chain joins TRBV5-4 to TRBJ2-3; TRBD2 might be the D (7 bases). Deletions cut 6 bases from V and 3 bases from J, with 20 bases between. CDR1 and CDR2 from the germline V gene are SGHNT and YYREEE (reference sequence). The CDR3 runs to 16 residues. In DNA, the CDR3 is TGTGCCAGCACCCGCCGGGGGGCAGCAGTGACAGATACGCAGTATTTT. This encodes CASTRRGAAVTDTQYF.

This sequence joins TRBV14 and TRBJ2-3, with D perhaps TRBD1 (6 bases). Trimming took 4 bases from V and 2 from J, leaving 13 bases between them. The CDR3 is made up of 15 amino acids. CDR1 is SGHDN and CDR2 is FVKESK in the germline V gene. The CDR3 here is CASSPNRDPTDTQYF. The CDR3 DNA follows: TGTGCCAGCAGCCCTAACAGGGACCCCACAGATACGCAGTATTTT.

The V gene is TRBV6-5, the J gene TRBJ2-5; D is possibly TRBD1 or TRBD2 (5 bases each). Germline V gene lookup returns CDR1 MNHEY and CDR2 SVGAGI. V gave up 6 bases and J gave up 9 bases, with 17 bases separating them. This CDR3 contains 13 residues. For the CDR3, the DNA is TGTGCCAGCAGCCCGGACCCCCGAGGGGCCCAGTACTTC. It yields the protein CASSPDPRGAQYF.

The chain recombines TRBV19 with TRBJ2-1; D not resolved. V was shortened by 7 bases and J by 0 bases, with 10 bases between the two germline ends. Germline assignment: CDR1 LNHDA and CDR2 SQIVND (reference sequence). The CDR3 is made up of 14 amino acids. CDR3 sequence: CASKTESSYNEQFF. In nucleotides, the CDR3 is TGTGCCAGTAAAACAGAGAGCTCCTACAATGAGCAGTTCTTC. The full variable domain, completed using reference TRBV19 and TRBJ2-1, is DGGITQSPKYLFRKEGQNVTLSCEQNLNHDAMYWYRQDPGQGLRLIYYSQIVNDFQKGDIAEGYSVSREKKESFPLTVTSAQKNPTAFYLCASKTESSYNEQFFGPGTRLTVL.